This section outlines one TCR beta chain sequence together with its context. The V end lost 8 bases, the J end lost 2 bases, and 15 bases lay between the germline ends. The CDR3 extends over 14 amino acids. Germline loops: CDR1 MNHEY, CDR2 SVGAGI. Generated by immunoSEQ multiplex PCR, the TCRdb table keeps only in-frame clones and is missing some. Of over 250,000 clones in the sample, less than 90% were seen once. The data were taken from a study of blood T cell repertoires in COVID-19. Study-level information: T cells, B-cell-depleted T cells, or PBMCs supplied cDNA or gDNA.

V gene TRBV6-5 combines with J gene TRBJ1-2; D unresolved. The sequencing sample was made of PBMCs or T cells enriched from blood (not recorded which). This sequence was found in a woman in her fifties or sixties who had recovered from COVID-19. CDR3 sequence (DNA): TGTGCCAGCGGAGAAAGCGGGAGGAACTATGGCTACACCTTC. Translated, it gives CASGESGRNYGYTF.